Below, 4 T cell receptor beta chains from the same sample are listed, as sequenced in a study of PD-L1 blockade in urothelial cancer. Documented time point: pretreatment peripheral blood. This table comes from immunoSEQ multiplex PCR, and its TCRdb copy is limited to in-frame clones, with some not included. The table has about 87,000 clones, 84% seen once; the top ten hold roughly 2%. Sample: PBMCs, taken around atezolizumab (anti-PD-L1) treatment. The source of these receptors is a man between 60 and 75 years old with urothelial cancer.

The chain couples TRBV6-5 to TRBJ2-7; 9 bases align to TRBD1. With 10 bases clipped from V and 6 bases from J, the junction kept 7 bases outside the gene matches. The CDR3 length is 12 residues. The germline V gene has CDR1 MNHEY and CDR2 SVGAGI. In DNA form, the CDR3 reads TGTGCCACCACGGGACAGGGACTCGAGCAGTACTTC. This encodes CATTGQGLEQYF.

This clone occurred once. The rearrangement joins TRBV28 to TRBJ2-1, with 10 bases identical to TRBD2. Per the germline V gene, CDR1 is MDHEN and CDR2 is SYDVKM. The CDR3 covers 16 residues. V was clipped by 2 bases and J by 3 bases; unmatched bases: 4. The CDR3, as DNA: TGTGCCAGCAGTTTAGCAGCGGGAGGGTTCTACAATGAGCAGTTCTTC. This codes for CASSLAAGGFYNEQFF.

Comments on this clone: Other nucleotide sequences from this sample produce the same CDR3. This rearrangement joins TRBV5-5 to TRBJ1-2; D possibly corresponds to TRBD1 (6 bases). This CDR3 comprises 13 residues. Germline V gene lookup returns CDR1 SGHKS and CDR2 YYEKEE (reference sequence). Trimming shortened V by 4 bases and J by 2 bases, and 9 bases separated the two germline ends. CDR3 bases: TGTGCCAGCAGCCCCGGACAGAACTATGGCTACACCTTC. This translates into CASSPGQNYGYTF.

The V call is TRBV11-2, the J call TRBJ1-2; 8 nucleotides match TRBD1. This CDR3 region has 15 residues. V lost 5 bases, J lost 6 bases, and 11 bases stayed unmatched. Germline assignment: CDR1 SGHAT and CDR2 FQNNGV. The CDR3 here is CASSLGQGNLNGYTF. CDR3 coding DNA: TGTGCCAGCAGCCTAGGACAGGGCAATCTGAATGGCTACACCTTC.